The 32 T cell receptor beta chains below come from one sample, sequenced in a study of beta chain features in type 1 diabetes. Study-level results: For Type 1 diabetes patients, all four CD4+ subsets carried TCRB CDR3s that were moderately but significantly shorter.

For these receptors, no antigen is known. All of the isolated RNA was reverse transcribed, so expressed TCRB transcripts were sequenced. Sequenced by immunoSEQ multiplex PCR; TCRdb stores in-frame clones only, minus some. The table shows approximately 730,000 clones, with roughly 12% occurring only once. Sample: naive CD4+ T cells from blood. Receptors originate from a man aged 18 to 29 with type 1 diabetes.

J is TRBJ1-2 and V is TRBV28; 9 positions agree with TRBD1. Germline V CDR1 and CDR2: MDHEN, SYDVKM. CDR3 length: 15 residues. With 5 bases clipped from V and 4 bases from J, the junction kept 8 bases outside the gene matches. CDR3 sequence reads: CASSIGEQGAYGYTF. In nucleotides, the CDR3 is TGTGCCAGCAGTATTGGGGAACAGGGGGCCTATGGCTACACCTTC.

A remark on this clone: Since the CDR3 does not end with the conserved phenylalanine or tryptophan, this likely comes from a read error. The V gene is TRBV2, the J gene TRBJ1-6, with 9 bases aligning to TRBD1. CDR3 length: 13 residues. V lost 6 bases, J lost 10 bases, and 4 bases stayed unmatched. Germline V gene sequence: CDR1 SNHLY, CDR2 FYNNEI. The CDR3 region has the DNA TGTGCCAGCAGGGAGGACAGGGGATCACCCCTCCACCTT. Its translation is CASREDRGSPLHL.

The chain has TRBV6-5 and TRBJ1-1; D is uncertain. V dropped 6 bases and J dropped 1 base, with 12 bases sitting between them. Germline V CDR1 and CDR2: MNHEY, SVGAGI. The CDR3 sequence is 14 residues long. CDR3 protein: CASSHREANTEAFF. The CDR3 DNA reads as TGTGCCAGCAGCCACAGAGAGGCGAACACTGAAGCTTTCTTT.

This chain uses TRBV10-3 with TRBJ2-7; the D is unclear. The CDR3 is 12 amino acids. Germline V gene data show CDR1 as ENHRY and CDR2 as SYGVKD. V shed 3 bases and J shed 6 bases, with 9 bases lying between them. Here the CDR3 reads CAISDYPSEQYF. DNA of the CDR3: TGTGCCATCAGTGATTACCCTAGCGAGCAGTACTTC.

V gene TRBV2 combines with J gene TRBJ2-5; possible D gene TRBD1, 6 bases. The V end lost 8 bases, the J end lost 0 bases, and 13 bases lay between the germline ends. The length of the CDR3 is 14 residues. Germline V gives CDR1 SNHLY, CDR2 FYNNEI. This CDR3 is CASPVTGYQETQYF. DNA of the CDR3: TGTGCCAGCCCCGTTACAGGGTACCAAGAGACCCAGTACTTC.

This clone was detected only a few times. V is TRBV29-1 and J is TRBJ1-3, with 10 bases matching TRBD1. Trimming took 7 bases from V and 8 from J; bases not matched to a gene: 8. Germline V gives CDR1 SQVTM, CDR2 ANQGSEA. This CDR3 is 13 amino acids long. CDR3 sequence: CSDEDRGLDTIYF. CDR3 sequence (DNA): TGCAGCGACGAAGACAGGGGGCTCGACACCATATATTTT.

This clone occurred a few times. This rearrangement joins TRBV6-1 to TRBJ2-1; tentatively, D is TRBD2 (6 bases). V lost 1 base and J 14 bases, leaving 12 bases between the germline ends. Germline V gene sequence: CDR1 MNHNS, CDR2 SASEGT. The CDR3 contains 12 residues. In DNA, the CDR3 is TGTGCCAGCAGTGAAGTGGGAGGCGGGGAGTTCTTC. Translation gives CASSEVGGGEFF.

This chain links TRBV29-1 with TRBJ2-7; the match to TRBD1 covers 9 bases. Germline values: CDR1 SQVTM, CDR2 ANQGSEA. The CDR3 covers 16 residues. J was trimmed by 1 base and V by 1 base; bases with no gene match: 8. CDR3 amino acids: CSVEGVTGGMSYEQYF. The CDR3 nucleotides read TGCAGCGTTGAAGGGGTGACAGGGGGTATGTCCTACGAGCAGTACTTC.

CDR3 sequence (DNA): TGTGCCAGCAGCTCCTCCGGGACAGATGAAAAACTGTTTTTT. This gives the protein CASSSSGTDEKLFF. V is TRBV7-9 and J is TRBJ1-4; 7 bases agree with TRBD1. The germline gives CDR1 SEHNR, CDR2 FQNEAQ (reference sequence). Unmatched junction bases numbered 5, after V lost 4 bases and J lost 6 bases. The CDR3 extends over 14 amino acids.

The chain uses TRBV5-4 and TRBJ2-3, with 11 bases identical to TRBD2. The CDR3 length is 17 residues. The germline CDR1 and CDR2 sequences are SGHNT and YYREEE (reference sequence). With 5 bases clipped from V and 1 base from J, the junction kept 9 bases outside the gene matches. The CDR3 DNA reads TGTGCCAGCAGTTCCAGACTAGCGGGACCAGGCACAGATACGCAGTATTTT. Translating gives CASSSRLAGPGTDTQYF.

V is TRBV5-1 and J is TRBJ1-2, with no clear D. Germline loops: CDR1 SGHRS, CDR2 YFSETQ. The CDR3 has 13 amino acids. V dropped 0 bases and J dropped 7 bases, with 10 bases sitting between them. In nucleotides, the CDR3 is TGCGCCAGCAGCTTGGCAGCAACTGGTGGCTACACCTTC. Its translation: CASSLAATGGYTF.

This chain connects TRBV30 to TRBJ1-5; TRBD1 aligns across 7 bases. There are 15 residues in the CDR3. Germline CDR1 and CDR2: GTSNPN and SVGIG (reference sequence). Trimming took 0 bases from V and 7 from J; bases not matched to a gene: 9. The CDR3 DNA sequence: TGTGCCTGGAGTGTACGTGACAGGGCGGGCCAGCCCCAGCATTTT. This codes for CAWSVRDRAGQPQHF.

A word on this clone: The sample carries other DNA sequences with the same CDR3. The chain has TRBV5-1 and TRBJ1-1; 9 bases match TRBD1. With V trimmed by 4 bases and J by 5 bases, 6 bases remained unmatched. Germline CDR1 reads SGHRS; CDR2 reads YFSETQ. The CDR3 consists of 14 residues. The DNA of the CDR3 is TGCGCCAGCAGCCCGGGACAGGGAGGGACTGAAGCTTTCTTT. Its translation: CASSPGQGGTEAFF.

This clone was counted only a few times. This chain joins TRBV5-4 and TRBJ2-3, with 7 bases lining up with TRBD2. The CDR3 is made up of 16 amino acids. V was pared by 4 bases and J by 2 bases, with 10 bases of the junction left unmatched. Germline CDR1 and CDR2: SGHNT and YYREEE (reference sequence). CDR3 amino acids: CASSQAPSGSTDTQYF. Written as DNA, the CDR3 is TGTGCCAGCAGCCAGGCACCTAGCGGATCCACAGATACGCAGTATTTT.

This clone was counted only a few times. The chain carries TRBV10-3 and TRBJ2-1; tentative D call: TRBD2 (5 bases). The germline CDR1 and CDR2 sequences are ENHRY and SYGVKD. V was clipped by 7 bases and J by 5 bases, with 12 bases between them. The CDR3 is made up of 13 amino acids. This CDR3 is CAITPDGNNEQFF. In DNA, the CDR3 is TGTGCCATCACCCCTGACGGGAACAATGAGCAGTTCTTC.

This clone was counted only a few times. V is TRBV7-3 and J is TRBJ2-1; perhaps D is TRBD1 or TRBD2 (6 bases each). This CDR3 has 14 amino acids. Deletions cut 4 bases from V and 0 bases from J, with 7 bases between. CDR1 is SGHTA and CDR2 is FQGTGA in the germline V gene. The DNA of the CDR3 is TGTGCCAGCAGCTCGGGGGCCTCCTACAATGAGCAGTTCTTC. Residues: CASSSGASYNEQFF.

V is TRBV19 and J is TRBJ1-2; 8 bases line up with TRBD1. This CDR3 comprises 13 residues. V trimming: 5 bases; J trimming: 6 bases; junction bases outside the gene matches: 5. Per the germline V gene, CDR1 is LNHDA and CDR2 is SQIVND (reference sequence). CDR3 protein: CASSPTGDHGYTF. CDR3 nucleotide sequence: TGTGCCAGTAGTCCGACAGGGGACCATGGCTACACCTTC. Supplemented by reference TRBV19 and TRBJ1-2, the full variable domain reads DGGITQSPKYLFRKEGQNVTLSCEQNLNHDAMYWYRQDPGQGLRLIYYSQIVNDFQKGDIAEGYSVSREKKESFPLTVTSAQKNPTAFYLCASSPTGDHGYTFGSGTRLTVV.

The CDR3 region has the DNA TGTGCCAGCAGCGTAGGTAATAGGGGGAACACCGGGGAGCTGTTTTTT. Translating gives CASSVGNRGNTGELFF. J is TRBJ2-2 and V is TRBV9; tentative D call: TRBD1 (5 bases). Germline V lookup: CDR1 SGDLS, CDR2 YYNGEE. The CDR3 runs 16 residues. V lost 0 bases and J 1 base, leaving 10 bases between the germline ends.

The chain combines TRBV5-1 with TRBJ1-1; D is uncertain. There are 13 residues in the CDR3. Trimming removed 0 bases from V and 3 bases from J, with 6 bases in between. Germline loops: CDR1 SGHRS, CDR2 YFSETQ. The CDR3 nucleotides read TGCGCCAGCAGCTTGGTTAGGGACACTGAAGCTTTCTTT. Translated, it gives CASSLVRDTEAFF.

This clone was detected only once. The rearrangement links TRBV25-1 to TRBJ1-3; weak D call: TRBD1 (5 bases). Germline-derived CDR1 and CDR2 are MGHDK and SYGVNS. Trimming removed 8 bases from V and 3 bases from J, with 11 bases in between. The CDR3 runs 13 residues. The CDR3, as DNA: TGTGCCAGCGCCGCAGGGTTTGGAAACACCATATATTTT. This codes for CASAAGFGNTIYF. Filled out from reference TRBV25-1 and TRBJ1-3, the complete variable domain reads EADIYQTPRYLVIGTGKKITLECSQTMGHDKMYWYQQDPGMELHLIHYSYGVNSTEKGDLSSESTVSRIRTEHFPLTLESARPSHTSQYLCASAAGFGNTIYFGEGSWLTVV.

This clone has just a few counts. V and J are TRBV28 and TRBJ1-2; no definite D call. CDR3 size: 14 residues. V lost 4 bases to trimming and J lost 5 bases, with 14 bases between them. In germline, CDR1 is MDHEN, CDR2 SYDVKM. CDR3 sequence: CASSSGPSGYGYTF. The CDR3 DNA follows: TGTGCCAGCAGTTCCGGGCCTTCAGGATATGGCTACACCTTC.

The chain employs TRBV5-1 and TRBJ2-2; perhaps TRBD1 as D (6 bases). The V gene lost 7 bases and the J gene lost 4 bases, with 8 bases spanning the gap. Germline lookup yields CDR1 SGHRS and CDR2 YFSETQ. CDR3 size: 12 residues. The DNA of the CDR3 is TGCGCCAGCGGGGGCGGCACCGGGGAGCTGTTTTTT. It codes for CASGGGTGELFF.

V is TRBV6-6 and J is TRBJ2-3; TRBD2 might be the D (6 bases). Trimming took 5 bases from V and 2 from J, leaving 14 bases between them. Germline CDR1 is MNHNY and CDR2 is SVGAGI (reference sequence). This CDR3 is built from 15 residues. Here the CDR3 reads CASSVRGAYTDTQYF. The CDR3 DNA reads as TGTGCCAGCAGTGTTCGCGGGGCCTACACAGATACGCAGTATTTT.

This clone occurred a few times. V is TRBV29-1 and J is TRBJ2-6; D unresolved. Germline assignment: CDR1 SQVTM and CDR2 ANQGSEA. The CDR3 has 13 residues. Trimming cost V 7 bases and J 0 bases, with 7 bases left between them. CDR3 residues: CSAFYSGANVLTF. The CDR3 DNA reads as TGCAGCGCATTTTACTCTGGGGCCAACGTCCTGACTTTC.

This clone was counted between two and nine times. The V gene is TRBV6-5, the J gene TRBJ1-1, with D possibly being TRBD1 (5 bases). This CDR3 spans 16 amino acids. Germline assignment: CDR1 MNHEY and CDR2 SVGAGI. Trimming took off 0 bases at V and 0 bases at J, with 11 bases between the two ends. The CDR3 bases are TGTGCCAGCAGTTACTCGGCAGGGAGAATGAACACTGAAGCTTTCTTT. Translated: CASSYSAGRMNTEAFF.

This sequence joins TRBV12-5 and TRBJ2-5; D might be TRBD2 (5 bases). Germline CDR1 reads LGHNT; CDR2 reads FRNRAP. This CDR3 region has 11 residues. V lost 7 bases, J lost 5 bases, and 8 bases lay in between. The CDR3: CASAGGETQYF. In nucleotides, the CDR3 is TGTGCTAGTGCGGGCGGGGAGACCCAGTACTTC. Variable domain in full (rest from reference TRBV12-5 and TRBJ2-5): DARVTQTPRHKVTEMGQEVTMRCQPILGHNTVFWYRQTMMQGLELLAYFRNRAPLDDSGMPKDRFSAEMPDATLATLKIQPSEPRDSAVYFCASAGGETQYFGPGTRLLVL.

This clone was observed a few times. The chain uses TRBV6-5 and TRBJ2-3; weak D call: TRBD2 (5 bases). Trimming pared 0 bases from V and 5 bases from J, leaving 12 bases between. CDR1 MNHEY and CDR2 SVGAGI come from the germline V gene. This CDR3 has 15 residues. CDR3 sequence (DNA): TGTGCCAGCAGTTACTCGGCGGCGGGTGGAGATACGCAGTATTTT. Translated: CASSYSAAGGDTQYF.

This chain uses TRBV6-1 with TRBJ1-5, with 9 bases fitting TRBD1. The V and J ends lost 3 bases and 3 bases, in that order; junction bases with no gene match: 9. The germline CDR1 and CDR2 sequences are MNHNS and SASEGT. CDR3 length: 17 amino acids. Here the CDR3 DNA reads TGTGCCAGCAGTGACCCGGGACAGGGTGTCCCCAATCAGCCCCAGCATTTT. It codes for CASSDPGQGVPNQPQHF.

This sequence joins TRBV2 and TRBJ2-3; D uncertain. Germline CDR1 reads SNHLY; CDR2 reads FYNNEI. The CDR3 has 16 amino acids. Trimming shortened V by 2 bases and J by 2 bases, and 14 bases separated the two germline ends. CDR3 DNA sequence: TGTGCCAGCAGTGAAACGGGCTTTACGTTCACAGATACGCAGTATTTT. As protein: CASSETGFTFTDTQYF.

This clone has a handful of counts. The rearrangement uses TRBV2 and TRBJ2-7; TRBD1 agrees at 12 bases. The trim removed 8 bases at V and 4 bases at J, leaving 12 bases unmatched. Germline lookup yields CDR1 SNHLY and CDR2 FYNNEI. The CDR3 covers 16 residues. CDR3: CASSHTGTGGLYEQYF. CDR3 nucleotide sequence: TGTGCCAGCTCTCATACCGGGACAGGGGGCCTGTACGAGCAGTACTTC.

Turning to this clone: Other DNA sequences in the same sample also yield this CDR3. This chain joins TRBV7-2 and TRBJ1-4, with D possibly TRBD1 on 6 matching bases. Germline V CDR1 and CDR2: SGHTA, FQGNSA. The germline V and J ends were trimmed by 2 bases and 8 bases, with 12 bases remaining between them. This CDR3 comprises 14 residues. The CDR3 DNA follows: TGTGCCAGCAGCTTACGCAGGGGTAACGAAAAACTGTTTTTT. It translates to CASSLRRGNEKLFF.

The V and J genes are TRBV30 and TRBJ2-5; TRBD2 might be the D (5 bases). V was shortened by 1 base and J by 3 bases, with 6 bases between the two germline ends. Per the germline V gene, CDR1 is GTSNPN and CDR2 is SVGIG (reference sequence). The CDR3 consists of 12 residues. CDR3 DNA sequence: TGTGCCTGGAGTGAAGCGGAAGAGACCCAGTACTTC. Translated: CAWSEAEETQYF.